This T cell receptor beta chain is from a study of blood T cell repertoires in COVID-19 (dated by TCRdb to the early 2020s). As for the study more broadly: Collaborator samples came from the United States, Italy and Spain and covered acute and convalescent phases of COVID-19. The material from the prospective study consisted of cDNA or gDNA derived from T cells, B-cell-depleted T cells, or PBMCs. The dataset comprised deeply sampled blood TCRbeta repertoires from subjects exposed to, actively infected with, or recovered from COVID-19. The repertoires were made available in a free public database intended to serve as a resource for research on the immune response to SARS-CoV-2. Samples came from the ongoing ImmuneRACE study (first 160 participants) plus 1,254 subjects from 6 global collaborators. The sample metadata nearly always contained a de-identified subject ID, COVID-19 status, age in years and sex. Where HLA class I and class II types were available, the types were taken from metadata supplied by the sample provider, not from assay-based typing. General findings and caveats noted by the study authors: Clinical and demographic metadata were provided uncurated, with the amount varying by source and participant.

This clone was seen more than once but under ten times. This receptor's antigen is unknown. Base qualities are missing; no much larger clone stands one base away. Its CDR3 holds 17 amino acids, cysteine through phenylalanine. The kept DNA is CDR3 alone, 51 bases in frame from the first base. The germline V gene yields MDHEN for CDR1 and SYDVKM for CDR2. The trim is 0 bases for V and 2 bases for J, with a gap of 13 bases between the germline ends. Whole blood was collected in K2EDTA tubes by collaborating institutions according to the institutions' own protocols. Collaborator samples were shipped for TCRbeta analysis as frozen whole blood, isolated PBMCs, or DNA extracted from either sample type. TCRbeta CDR3 regions were amplified from genomic DNA by means of the immunoSEQ Assay, a bias-controlled multiplex PCR. In the authors' own workflow: Within the assay, amplification of reference gene primers was used to estimate how many nucleated cells each sample contained. To quantify the absolute abundance of each unique TCRbeta CDR3 rearrangement, sequence reads were collapsed and filtered. For each sample, productive Simpson clonality was calculated as the square root of Simpson's diversity index over productive rearrangements. TCRdb mirrors the immuneACCESS table, restricted to in-frame sequences. Some clones are absent from its copies; in checked studies, under half trace to an unresolved V gene, and the reason for the others is unknown. V, J and clone size were drawn from that table, and D and trimming were deduced from the DNA. Within this sample are roughly 90,000 clones, with roughly 78% of them counted one time only. The ten largest make up 10% of the sample.

The sample taken for sequencing was peripheral blood. The origin of this receptor is a woman between 70 and 85 years old with acute or convalescent COVID-19. The sequence links TRBV28 to TRBJ1-4, with the D gene uncertain. The DNA sequence reads TGTGCCAGCAGTTTATGGCCTATTGGTTCGACTAATGAAAAACTGTTTTTT. This is translated as CASSLWPIGSTNEKLFF.